This T cell receptor (beta chain) was sequenced for a study of blood T cell repertoires in COVID-19 (TCRdb year 2020). Study-level background: Samples from collaborators originated in the United States, Italy and Spain and spanned both the acute and convalescent phases of COVID-19. The prospective study material was composed of cDNA or gDNA derived from T cells, B-cell-depleted T cells, or PBMCs. Subjects who had been exposed to COVID-19, were actively infected with it, or had recovered from it provided the deeply sampled blood TCRbeta repertoires that made up the dataset. A freely available public database, intended as a resource for researchers studying the immune response to SARS-CoV-2, is where the repertoires were released. The samples were drawn from the first 160 participants of the ongoing ImmuneRACE study and from 1,254 subjects provided by 6 global collaborators. Sample metadata almost always included a de-identified subject ID, COVID-19 status, age in years and sex. Where available, HLA class I and class II types were obtained from metadata supplied by the sample provider rather than from assay-based typing. Broader findings and caveats from the paper: Clinical and demographic metadata were provided uncurated, with the amount varying by source and participant.

Comment on this clone: There is no known antigen for this receptor. Base qualities are not provided; no much larger clone lies one nucleotide away.

Based on the germline V gene (reference sequence), the CDR1 and CDR2 sequences are LGHDT and YNNKEL. The CDR3 has 17 amino acids, counting the end cysteine and phenylalanine. Of the read, only the CDR3 DNA is kept; its 51 bases are in frame from base 1. From V the trimming removes 0 bases and from J it removes 0 bases, while the gene matches leave 4 bases of the junction unaccounted for. Each collaborating institution followed its own protocols to collect whole blood in K2EDTA tubes. For TCRbeta analysis, collaborator samples were shipped as frozen whole blood, as isolated PBMCs, or as DNA extracted from either sample type. TCRbeta CDR3 regions were amplified from genomic DNA using the immunoSEQ Assay, a bias-controlled multiplex PCR. The original methods were these. Nucleated cell counts per sample were estimated from amplification of reference gene primers within the assay. To quantify the absolute abundance of each unique TCRbeta CDR3 rearrangement, sequence reads were collapsed and filtered. For each sample, productive Simpson clonality was calculated as the square root of Simpson's diversity index across productive rearrangements. This is the immuneACCESS table as TCRdb keeps it, with only in-frame sequences that have V and J called. A part of the clones is gone; compared with another copy, unresolved V genes explain less than half, and the rest is unexplained. That table gives V, J and clone size, and the DNA gave D and trimming. For this sample the table gives 200,000 to 250,000 clones, of which around 84% were detected only once. Just under 20% of the sample goes to the ten largest clones.

The TCR was taken from a man aged 25-40 years with active or convalescent COVID-19. The V and J genes are TRBV3-1 (or the pseudogene TRBV3-2) and TRBJ2-3, and 9 junction bases match TRBD2. Sequences were obtained from peripheral blood. The DNA reads TGTGCCAGCAGCCAAGAACCTAGCGGGGTTAGCACAGATACGCAGTATTTT. Its protein reads: CASSQEPSGVSTDTQYF.